This T cell receptor (beta chain) was identified in a study of blood T cell repertoires in COVID-19. Study background: Spain, Italy and the United States supplied samples that represented acute and convalescent COVID-19. T cells, B-cell-depleted T cells, or PBMCs supplied cDNA or gDNA.

The V segment lost 0 bases and the J segment 1 base; nucleotides outside the gene matches: 11. The CDR3 consists of 21 residues. CDR1 is MGHRA and CDR2 is YSYEKL in the germline V gene. Original handling: Nucleated cell number was recorded as an estimate derived from reference gene primer amplification. Profiled with immunoSEQ multiplex PCR; TCRdb holds only in-frame clones, not every one. That table is the source of V, J and clone size, and D and trimming were worked out from the DNA. Altogether hundreds of thousands of clones are present, approximately 90% being singletons, with the ten largest covering 0.2% to 0.3%.

The sequenced sample consisted of peripheral blood. The J gene is TRBJ2-3, the V gene TRBV4-1; 15 nucleotides match TRBD2. This receptor was obtained from a young woman with acute or convalescent COVID-19. The CDR3 DNA is TGCGCCAGCAGCCAAGAAGTATTCGGACTAGCGGGGGGGCCGGGCACAGATACGCAGTATTTT. Protein product: CASSQEVFGLAGGPGTDTQYF.